Presented here are 3 T cell receptor beta chains from one specimen sequenced in a study of blood T cell repertoires in COVID-19 (dated by TCRdb to about 2020). Library creation used the immunoSEQ multiplex PCR assay. Imported from immuneACCESS, the table was reduced by TCRdb to in-frame sequences with V and J called. These copies leave out some clones; in studies compared against another copy, an unresolved V gene accounts for under half, and the cause of the remainder is not known. Within this sample are fewer than 300,000 clones, with around 89% of them counted one time only. 0.75% to 1% of the sample belongs to the ten largest clones. Sequenced: peripheral blood. These receptor sequences come from a woman aged 40-49 years who had recovered from COVID-19.

V is TRBV7-2 and J is TRBJ1-2, with D possibly being TRBD1 (5 bases). V lost 7 bases and J 5 bases, leaving 11 bases between the germline ends. Germline CDR1 and CDR2: SGHTA and FQGNSA. CDR3 length: 12 residues. CDR3 DNA: TGTGCCAGCACCGTGGGGCCTTATGGCTACACCTTC. Residues: CASTVGPYGYTF.

The chain combines TRBV2 with TRBJ2-1; 13 bases line up with TRBD2. Germline V gives CDR1 SNHLY, CDR2 FYNNEI. The CDR3 runs to 14 residues. The junction had 9 bases not matched to a gene; V was cut back by 11 bases and J by 8 bases. CDR3 sequence: CAGQGTSGTDEQFF. As DNA, the CDR3 is TGTGCCGGCCAGGGGACTAGCGGGACCGATGAGCAGTTCTTC.

The chain carries TRBV7-2 and TRBJ1-3; D not certain. The germline V gene has CDR1 SGHTA and CDR2 FQGNSA. Trimming stripped 5 bases from V and 1 base from J, with 15 bases between. CDR3 length: 16 residues. Here the CDR3 DNA reads TGTGCCAGCAGCCCCCTGCGCCGGTTGTCTGGAAACACCATATATTTT. Protein sequence: CASSPLRRLSGNTIYF.